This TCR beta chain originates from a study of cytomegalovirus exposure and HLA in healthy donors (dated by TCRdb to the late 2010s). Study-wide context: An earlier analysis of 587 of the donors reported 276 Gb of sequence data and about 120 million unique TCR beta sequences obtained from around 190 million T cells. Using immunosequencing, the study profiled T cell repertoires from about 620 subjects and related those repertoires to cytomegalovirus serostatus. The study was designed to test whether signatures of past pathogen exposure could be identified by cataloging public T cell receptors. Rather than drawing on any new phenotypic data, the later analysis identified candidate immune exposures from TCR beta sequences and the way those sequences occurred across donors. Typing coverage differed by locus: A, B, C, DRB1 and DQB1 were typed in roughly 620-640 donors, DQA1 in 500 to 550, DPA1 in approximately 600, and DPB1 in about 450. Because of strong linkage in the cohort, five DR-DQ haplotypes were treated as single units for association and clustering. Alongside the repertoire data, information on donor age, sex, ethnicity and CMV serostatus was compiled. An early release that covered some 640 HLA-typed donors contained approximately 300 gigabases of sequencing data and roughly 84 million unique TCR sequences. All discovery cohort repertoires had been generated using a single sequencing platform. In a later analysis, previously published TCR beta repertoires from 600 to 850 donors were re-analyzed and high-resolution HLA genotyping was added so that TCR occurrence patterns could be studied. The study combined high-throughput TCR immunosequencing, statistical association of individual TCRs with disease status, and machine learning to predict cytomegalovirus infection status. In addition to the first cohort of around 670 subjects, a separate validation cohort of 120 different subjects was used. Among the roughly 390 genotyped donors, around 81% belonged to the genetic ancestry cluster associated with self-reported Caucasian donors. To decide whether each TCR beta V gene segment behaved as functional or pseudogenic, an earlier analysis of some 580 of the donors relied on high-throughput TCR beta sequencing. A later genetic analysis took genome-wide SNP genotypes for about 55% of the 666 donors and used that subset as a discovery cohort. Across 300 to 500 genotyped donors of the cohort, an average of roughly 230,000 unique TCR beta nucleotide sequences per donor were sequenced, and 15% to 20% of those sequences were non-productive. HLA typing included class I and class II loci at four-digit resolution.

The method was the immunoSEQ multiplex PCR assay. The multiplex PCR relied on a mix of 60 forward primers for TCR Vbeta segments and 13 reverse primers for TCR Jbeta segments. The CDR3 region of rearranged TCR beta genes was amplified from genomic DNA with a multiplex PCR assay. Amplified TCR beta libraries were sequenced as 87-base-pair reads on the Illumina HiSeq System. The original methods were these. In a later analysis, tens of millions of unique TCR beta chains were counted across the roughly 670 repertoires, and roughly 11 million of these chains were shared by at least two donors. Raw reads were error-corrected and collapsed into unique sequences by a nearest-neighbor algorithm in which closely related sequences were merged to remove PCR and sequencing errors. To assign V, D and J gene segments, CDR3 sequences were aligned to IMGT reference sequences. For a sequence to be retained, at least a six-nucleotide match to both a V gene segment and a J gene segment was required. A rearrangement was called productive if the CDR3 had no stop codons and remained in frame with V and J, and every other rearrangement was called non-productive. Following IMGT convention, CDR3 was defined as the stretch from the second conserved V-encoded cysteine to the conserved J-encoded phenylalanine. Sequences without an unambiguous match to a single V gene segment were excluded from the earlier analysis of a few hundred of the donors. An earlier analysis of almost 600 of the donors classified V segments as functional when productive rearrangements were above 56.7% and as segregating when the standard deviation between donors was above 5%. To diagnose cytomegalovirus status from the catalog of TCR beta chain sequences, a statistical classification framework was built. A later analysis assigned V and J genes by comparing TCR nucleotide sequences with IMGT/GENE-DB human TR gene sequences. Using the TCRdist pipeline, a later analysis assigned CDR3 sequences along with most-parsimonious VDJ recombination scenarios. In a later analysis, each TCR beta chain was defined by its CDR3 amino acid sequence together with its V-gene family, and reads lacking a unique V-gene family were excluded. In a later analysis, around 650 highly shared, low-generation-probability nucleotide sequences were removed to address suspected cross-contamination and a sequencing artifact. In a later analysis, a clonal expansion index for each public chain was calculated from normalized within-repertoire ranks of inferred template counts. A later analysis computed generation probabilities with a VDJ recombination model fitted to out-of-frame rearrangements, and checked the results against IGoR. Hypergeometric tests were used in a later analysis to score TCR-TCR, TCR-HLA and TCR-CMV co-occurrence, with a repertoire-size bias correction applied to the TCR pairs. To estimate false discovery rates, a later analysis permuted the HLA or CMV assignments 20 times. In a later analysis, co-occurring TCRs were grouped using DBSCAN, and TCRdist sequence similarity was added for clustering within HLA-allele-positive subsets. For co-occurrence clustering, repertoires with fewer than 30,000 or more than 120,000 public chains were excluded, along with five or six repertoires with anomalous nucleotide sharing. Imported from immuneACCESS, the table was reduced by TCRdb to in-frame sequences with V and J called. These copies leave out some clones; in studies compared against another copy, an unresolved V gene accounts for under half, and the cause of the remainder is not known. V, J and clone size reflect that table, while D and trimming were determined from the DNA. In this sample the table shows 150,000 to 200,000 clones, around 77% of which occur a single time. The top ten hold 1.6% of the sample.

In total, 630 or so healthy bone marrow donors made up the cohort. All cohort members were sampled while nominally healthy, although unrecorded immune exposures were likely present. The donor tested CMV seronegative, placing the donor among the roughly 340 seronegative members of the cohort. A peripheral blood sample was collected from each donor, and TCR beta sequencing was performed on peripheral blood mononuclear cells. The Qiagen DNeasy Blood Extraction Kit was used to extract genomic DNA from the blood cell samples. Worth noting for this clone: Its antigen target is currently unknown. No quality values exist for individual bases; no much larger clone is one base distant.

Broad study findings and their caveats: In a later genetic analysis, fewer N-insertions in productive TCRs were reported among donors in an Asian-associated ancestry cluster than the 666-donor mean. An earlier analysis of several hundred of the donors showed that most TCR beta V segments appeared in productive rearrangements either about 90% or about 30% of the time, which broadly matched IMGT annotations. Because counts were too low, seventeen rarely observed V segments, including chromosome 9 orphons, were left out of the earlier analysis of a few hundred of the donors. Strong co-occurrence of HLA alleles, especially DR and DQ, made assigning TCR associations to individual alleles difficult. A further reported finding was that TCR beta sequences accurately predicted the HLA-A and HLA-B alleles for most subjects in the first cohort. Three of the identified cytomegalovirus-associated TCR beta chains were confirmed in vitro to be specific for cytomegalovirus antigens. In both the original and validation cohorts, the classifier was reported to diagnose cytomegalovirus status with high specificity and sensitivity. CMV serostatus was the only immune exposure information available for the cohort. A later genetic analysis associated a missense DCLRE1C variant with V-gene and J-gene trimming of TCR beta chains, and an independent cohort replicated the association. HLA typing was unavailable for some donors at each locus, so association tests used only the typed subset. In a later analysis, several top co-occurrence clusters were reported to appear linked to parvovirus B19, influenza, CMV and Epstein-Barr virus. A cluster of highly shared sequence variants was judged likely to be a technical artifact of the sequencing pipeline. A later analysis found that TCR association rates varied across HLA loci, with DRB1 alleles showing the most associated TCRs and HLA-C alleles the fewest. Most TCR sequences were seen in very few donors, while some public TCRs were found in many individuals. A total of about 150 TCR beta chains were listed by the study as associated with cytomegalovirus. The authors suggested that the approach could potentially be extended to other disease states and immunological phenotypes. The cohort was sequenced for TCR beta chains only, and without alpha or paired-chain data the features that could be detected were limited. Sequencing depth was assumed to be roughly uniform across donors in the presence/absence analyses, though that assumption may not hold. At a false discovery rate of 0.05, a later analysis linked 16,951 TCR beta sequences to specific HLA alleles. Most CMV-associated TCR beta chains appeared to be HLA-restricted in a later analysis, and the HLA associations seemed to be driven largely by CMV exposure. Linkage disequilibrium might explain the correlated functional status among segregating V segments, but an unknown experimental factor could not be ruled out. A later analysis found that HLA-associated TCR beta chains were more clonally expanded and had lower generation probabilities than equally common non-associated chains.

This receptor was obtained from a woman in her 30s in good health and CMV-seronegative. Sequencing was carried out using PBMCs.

The nucleotide sequence is given as TGTGCCAGCAGCGTAAGCGGGACAGGGAGGTCTGGAAACACCATATATTTT. Its protein is CASSVSGTGRSGNTIYF. This receptor chain uses TRBV9 and TRBJ1-3; a stretch of 9 junction bases matches TRBD1. According to the germline V gene, CDR1 reads SGDLS and CDR2 reads YYNGEE. The CDR3 runs 17 amino acids, cysteine and phenylalanine included. The entry retains the CDR3 DNA only, 51 bases that are in frame from base 1. Trimmed from V: 1 base; trimmed from J: 1 base; junction bases lacking a gene match: 6.